This record concerns one T cell receptor beta chain sequence. For TCRbeta, the library was prepared with unique molecular identifiers. TCRdb itself ran the PCR reads through MiXCR, one entry per CDR3 protein. Here the sample spans almost 250,000 distinct CDR3 sequences, about a quarter being singletons. The CDR3 covers 17 residues. Germline CDR1 reads DFQATT; CDR2 reads SNEGSKA (reference sequence). V was pared by 6 bases and J by 3 bases, with 10 bases of the junction left unmatched. This entry is derived from a study of T-cell reconstitution after alpha-beta-depleted transplantation in children. This sequence originates from a girl aged 2 to 9 with Fanconi anemia, due to receive a stem cell transplant. V is TRBV20-1 and J is TRBJ2-1; 14 nucleotides match TRBD2. Material: PBMCs, obtained before TCRalphabeta/CD19-depleted stem cell transplant. As DNA, the CDR3 is TGCAGTGCCCCCGGGACTAGCGGGAGCGACCACTACAATGAGCAGTTCTTC. Its protein product is CSAPGTSGSDHYNEQFF.